What follows are 28 T cell receptor beta chains derived from one specimen sequenced in a study of blood T cell repertoires in COVID-19. The repertoire was sequenced with immunoSEQ multiplex PCR; TCRdb's copy has only in-frame clones and lacks some. The repertoire consists of more than 110,000 clones, with 65% to 80% occurring once and the leading ten covering less than 15%. Sample: peripheral blood. The receptors shown here come from an elderly man with acute or convalescent COVID-19.

The rearrangement joins TRBV11-2 to TRBJ2-1; possible D gene TRBD2, 5 bases. Germline CDR1 and CDR2: SGHAT and FQNNGV. CDR3 size: 14 residues. The V and J ends lost 5 bases and 6 bases respectively, with 14 bases between them. The CDR3 nucleotides read TGTGCCAGCAGCCCGACGGACTCGCCCAATGAGCAGTTCTTC. Its protein product is CASSPTDSPNEQFF.

This chain connects TRBV6-4 to TRBJ2-3, with D perhaps matching TRBD1 (6 bases). V lost 6 bases and J 2 bases, leaving 9 bases between the germline ends. There are 13 residues in the CDR3. The germline CDR1 and CDR2 sequences are MRHNA and SNTAGT. CDR3 in DNA: TGTGCCAGCAGGGGGGACACCACAGATACGCAGTATTTT. Protein product: CASRGDTTDTQYF.

In this sample, this clone turned up a few times. The chain joins TRBV4-1 to TRBJ2-2, with 14 bases matching TRBD2. The length of the CDR3 is 17 residues. The germline V gene has CDR1 MGHRA and CDR2 YSYEKL. The J segment lost 4 bases and the V segment lost 4 bases, leaving 5 bases of the junction unmatched. CDR3 sequence: CASSLGLAGGITGELFF. The CDR3 region has the DNA TGCGCCAGCAGCCTCGGACTAGCGGGGGGAATCACCGGGGAGCTGTTTTTT.

This chain uses TRBV4-2 with TRBJ1-5; tentative D call: TRBD1 (5 bases). The germline CDR1 and CDR2 sequences are LGHNA and YNFKEQ. Trimming took off 0 bases at V and 5 bases at J, with 14 bases between the two ends. This CDR3 comprises 16 residues. CDR3 coding DNA: TGTGCCAGCAGCCAAGATTCGGGGGGGGGAGATCAGCCCCAGCATTTT. Amino acid sequence: CASSQDSGGGDQPQHF.

This chain links TRBV28 with TRBJ2-1; 13 bases line up with TRBD2. This CDR3 spans 17 amino acids. Germline V gene sequence: CDR1 MDHEN, CDR2 SYDVKM. V trimming: 0 bases; J trimming: 2 bases; junction bases outside the gene matches: 1. The CDR3 region is CASSLWGLAGTYNEQFF. As DNA, the CDR3 is TGTGCCAGCAGTTTATGGGGACTAGCGGGGACCTACAATGAGCAGTTCTTC.

V gene TRBV7-2 combines with J gene TRBJ1-1, with D hard to call. Trimming stripped 5 bases from V and 3 bases from J, with 13 bases between. Germline values: CDR1 SGHTA, CDR2 FQGNSA. This CDR3 has 14 amino acids. As DNA, the CDR3 is TGTGCCAGCAGCACGGACTTCCGGGACACTGAAGCTTTCTTT. Amino acids: CASSTDFRDTEAFF.

This rearrangement joins TRBV5-6 to TRBJ2-7; 9 nucleotides agree with TRBD1. The V gene end was trimmed by 2 bases and the J gene end by 5 bases; junction bases not matched to a gene: 2. The CDR3 is made up of 13 amino acids. Germline V gene lookup returns CDR1 SGHDT and CDR2 YYEEEE. CDR3 nucleotide sequence: TGTGCCAGCAGCTTAAACAGGGGGCACGAGCAGTACTTC. This codes for CASSLNRGHEQYF.

The chain joins TRBV12-3 or TRBV12-4 to TRBJ1-5; D might be TRBD1 (6 bases). V was pared by 7 bases and J by 4 bases, with 8 bases between. The CDR3 runs 12 residues. CDR3 loop: CASTRGNQPQHF. As DNA, the CDR3 is TGTGCCAGCACCAGGGGTAATCAGCCCCAGCATTTT.

This chain connects TRBV29-1 to TRBJ2-7; tentative D call: TRBD2 (5 bases). This CDR3 region has 14 residues. Trimming pared 3 bases from V and 4 bases from J, leaving 16 bases between. The germline V gene encodes CDR1 SQVTM and CDR2 ANQGSEA. CDR3 region: CSVEARGVGYEQYF. The CDR3 DNA reads TGCAGCGTTGAGGCCCGGGGAGTAGGGTACGAGCAGTACTTC.

V usage is TRBV2 and J usage is TRBJ2-1; 10 bases are a match to TRBD2. V was clipped by 6 bases and J by 7 bases; unmatched bases: 9. The CDR3 totals 15 residues. Germline lookup yields CDR1 SNHLY and CDR2 FYNNEI. The CDR3 protein is CASRLLAGAANEQFF. CDR3 nucleotide sequence: TGTGCCAGCAGGTTGCTAGCGGGGGCGGCGAATGAGCAGTTCTTC.

A single count supports this clone. The rearrangement uses TRBV5-8 and TRBJ2-1; 14 bases line up with TRBD2. Germline V gene data show CDR1 as SGHTS and CDR2 as YDEGEE. The CDR3 has 16 residues. V lost 4 bases and J lost 7; bases outside the gene matches: 7. The CDR3 DNA reads TGTGCCAGCAGCATTGGGACTAGCGGGGGCCGAAATGAGCAGTTCTTC. Its protein product is CASSIGTSGGRNEQFF.

This clone was observed a few times. The rearrangement links TRBV9 to TRBJ2-1, with TRBD2 as a possible D gene (6 bases). CDR1 and CDR2 (germline): SGDLS, YYNGEE. The V and J ends lost 4 bases and 3 bases respectively, with 11 bases between them. The CDR3 contains 14 residues. Here the CDR3 reads CASSLSGLYNEQFF. The CDR3 region has the DNA TGTGCCAGCAGCCTCAGCGGGCTCTACAATGAGCAGTTCTTC.

This clone was picked up many times. This CDR3 is CASSPKGGEQYF. CDR3 DNA sequence: TGTGCCAGCTCACCAAAAGGAGGGGAGCAGTACTTC. The rearrangement uses TRBV18 and TRBJ2-7, with a tentative D call TRBD2 (6 bases). V was cut by 2 bases and J by 7 bases, with 9 bases left in between. Germline assignment: CDR1 KGHSH and CDR2 LQKENI. The CDR3 totals 12 residues.

This clone appeared a single time. The gene calls are TRBV24-1 and TRBJ1-5; tentatively, D is TRBD1 (5 bases). Germline CDR1 KGHDR, CDR2 SFDVKD. This CDR3 spans 14 amino acids. Between the trimmed V and J ends, which lost 5 bases and 2 bases, there was a span of 9 bases. CDR3 in amino acids: CATSAPGGNQPQHF. CDR3 DNA sequence: TGTGCCACCAGTGCGCCGGGGGGCAATCAGCCCCAGCATTTT.

The V call is TRBV6-6, the J call TRBJ1-1; 9 bases line up with TRBD1. The CDR3 covers 15 residues. Germline V gives CDR1 MNHNY, CDR2 SVGAGI (reference sequence). V was clipped by 5 bases and J by 1 base; unmatched bases: 5. The CDR3 sequence: CASSDRTGENTEAFF. The CDR3 DNA follows: TGTGCCAGCAGTGACCGGACAGGGGAGAACACTGAAGCTTTCTTT.

The chain has TRBV11-2 and TRBJ2-3, with TRBD2 matching over 7 bases. Trimming took 1 base from V and 5 from J; bases not matched to a gene: 12. The CDR3 loop spans 17 amino acids. From germline, CDR1 is SGHAT and CDR2 FQNNGV. The CDR3 reads CASSLARLAAGVDTQYF. CDR3 nucleotide sequence: TGTGCCAGCAGCTTAGCCCGACTAGCCGCCGGGGTAGATACGCAGTATTTT.

The V and J genes are TRBV4-2 and TRBJ2-5; D might be TRBD2 (7 bases). The V and J ends lost 0 bases and 7 bases respectively, with 18 bases between them. Germline loops: CDR1 LGHNA, CDR2 YNFKEQ. CDR3 size: 16 residues. CDR3 loop: CASSQDLSGGLGTQYF. The CDR3 DNA follows: TGTGCCAGCAGCCAAGATCTGTCGGGGGGCCTCGGGACCCAGTACTTC.

The CDR3 DNA reads as TGTGCCAGCAGTTTCGGCGGGGGGGCCGGTAGAGAGACCCAGTACTTC. Translated, it gives CASSFGGGAGRETQYF. The chain has TRBV28 and TRBJ2-5; 9 bases map to TRBD2. The germline CDR1 and CDR2 sequences are MDHEN and SYDVKM. V lost 3 bases and J lost 4; bases outside the gene matches: 9. This CDR3 region has 16 residues.

The chain employs TRBV29-1 and TRBJ2-1, with 11 bases matching TRBD2. The CDR3 is 14 amino acids. Germline V gives CDR1 SQVTM, CDR2 ANQGSEA. V lost 3 bases, J lost 8 bases, and 6 bases stayed unmatched. CDR3 nucleotides: TGCAGCGTTGATACTAGCGGGGGTCGGTATGAGCAGTTCTTC. It yields the protein CSVDTSGGRYEQFF.

A few counts support this clone. V and J are TRBV4-3 and TRBJ2-2; unclear D gene. CDR1 and CDR2 (germline): LGHNA, YSLEER. V was cut by 2 bases and J by 1 base, with 5 bases left in between. CDR3 size: 14 residues. The CDR3, as DNA: TGCGCCAGCAGCCAACACAGGAACACCGGGGAGCTGTTTTTT. This encodes CASSQHRNTGELFF.

The rearrangement uses TRBV7-9 and TRBJ1-6; TRBD1 matches 7 bases. The V gene end was trimmed by 5 bases and the J gene end by 13 bases; junction bases not matched to a gene: 14. CDR3 length: 15 amino acids. Germline-derived CDR1 and CDR2 are SEHNR and FQNEAQ (reference sequence). CDR3 coding DNA: TGTGCCAGCAGCCCGCCCGGGACAGCCGTTTCCCCCCTCCACTTT. This encodes CASSPPGTAVSPLHF.

This clone came up many times. The chain combines TRBV4-3 with TRBJ1-2; no clear D. Germline V gene data show CDR1 as LGHNA and CDR2 as YSLEER. The CDR3 contains 15 residues. V dropped 1 base and J dropped 1 base, with 10 bases sitting between them. The CDR3 nucleotides read TGCGCCAGCAGCCAAGGAGTCCGGAGTAACTATGGCTACACCTTC. Encoded protein: CASSQGVRSNYGYTF.

The gene calls are TRBV7-3 and TRBJ2-3; TRBD2 matches 12 bases. The V and J ends lost 5 bases and 4 bases, in that order; junction bases with no gene match: 4. The germline V gene encodes CDR1 SGHTA and CDR2 FQGTGA. The CDR3 has 15 amino acids. CDR3 coding DNA: TGTGCCAGCAGCCTAGCGGGGGGGTTCGCAGATACGCAGTATTTT. Protein: CASSLAGGFADTQYF.

This clone was seen a handful of times. The V gene is TRBV30, the J gene TRBJ1-1; D may be TRBD1 (6 bases). Germline V gives CDR1 GTSNPN, CDR2 SVGIG (reference sequence). Trimming pared 7 bases from V and 1 base from J, leaving 13 bases between. The CDR3 has 13 residues. The CDR3 DNA is TGTGCCTTTAGGGGGAGAACGAACACTGAAGCTTTCTTT. This codes for CAFRGRTNTEAFF.

In DNA, the CDR3 is TGTGCCGCCAAAGAGACAGGGGACTTGGAGACCCAGTACTTC. Amino acid sequence: CAAKETGDLETQYF. The chain employs TRBV6-5 and TRBJ2-5; 8 nucleotides line up with TRBD1. J lost 5 bases, V lost 11 bases, and 13 bases had no gene match. In germline, CDR1 is MNHEY, CDR2 SVGAGI. CDR3 length equals 14 residues.

The chain has TRBV4-3 and TRBJ1-2; weak D call: TRBD1 (6 bases). Deletions cut 4 bases from V and 4 bases from J, with 19 bases between. The CDR3 extends over 16 amino acids. Germline CDR1 and CDR2: LGHNA and YSLEER. CDR3 DNA sequence: TGCGCCAGCAGCCCCGCTGTGACAGGCCCACGCTATGGCTACACCTTC. Translation gives CASSPAVTGPRYGYTF.

The CDR3 DNA reads TGTGCCAGCTCGATAGACAGGGGTTATAATTCACCCCTCCACTTT. This encodes CASSIDRGYNSPLHF. J is TRBJ1-6 and V is TRBV18, with TRBD1 matching over 8 bases. The CDR3 spans 15 residues. Germline-derived CDR1 and CDR2 are KGHSH and LQKENI. Unmatched junction bases numbered 5, after V lost 6 bases and J lost 4 bases.

The rearrangement uses TRBV5-1 and TRBJ1-2; 9 nucleotides agree with TRBD1. The CDR3 length is 14 residues. Losses at the gene ends were 6 bases for V and 8 bases for J; bases not matched to a gene: 11. CDR1 and CDR2 from the germline V gene are SGHRS and YFSETQ. CDR3 sequence reads: CASNPGQGSYGYTF. The DNA for the CDR3 is TGCGCCAGCAACCCGGGACAGGGAAGTTACGGCTACACCTTC.